Shown below are 8 T cell receptor beta chains from a single sample sequenced in a study of blood T cell repertoires in COVID-19. Data came from immunoSEQ multiplex PCR; TCRdb stores just in-frame clones and leaves some out. In the table there are hundreds of thousands of clones, 90% to 95% of which are singletons. Sequencing was performed on peripheral blood. These TCRs come from a man aged 55 to 70 with COVID-19, enrolled during active disease.

This clone has only one observation. V gene TRBV7-9 combines with J gene TRBJ2-7, with D tentatively TRBD2 (6 bases). V dropped 0 bases and J dropped 2 bases, with 8 bases sitting between them. CDR1 is SEHNR and CDR2 is FQNEAQ in the germline V gene (reference sequence). CDR3 length: 14 residues. The CDR3 DNA follows: TGTGCCAGCAGCTTAGCGGGGGGTCCCTACGAGCAGTACTTC. Amino acids: CASSLAGGPYEQYF.

V is TRBV3-1 (or the pseudogene TRBV3-2) and J is TRBJ1-5, with 7 positions matching TRBD1. This CDR3 spans 14 amino acids. V shed 4 bases, J shed 4 bases, and the junction held 4 bases outside the gene matches. Germline V CDR1 and CDR2: LGHDT, YNNKEL (reference sequence). In DNA form, the CDR3 reads TGTGCCAGCAGCCGGTCAGGGGGAAATCAGCCCCAGCATTTT. It translates to CASSRSGGNQPQHF.

J is TRBJ1-6 and V is TRBV7-3, with D perhaps TRBD1 (6 bases). V lost 5 bases and J lost 7, with 15 bases in between. Germline-derived CDR1 and CDR2 are SGHTA and FQGTGA. The CDR3 covers 15 residues. The CDR3, as DNA: TGTGCCAGCAGCCGATATACAGGGACGAATTCACCCCTCCACTTT. Protein sequence: CASSRYTGTNSPLHF.

The chain has TRBV18 and TRBJ2-1; 9 nucleotides agree with TRBD2. The ends lost 3 bases at V and 5 bases at J; junction bases unmatched: 8. CDR3 length: 16 residues. From germline, CDR1 is KGHSH and CDR2 LQKENI. In DNA, the CDR3 is TGTGCCAGCTCACCGAGGGAGGCGGGGGGGCACAATGAGCAGTTCTTC. It specifies CASSPREAGGHNEQFF.

V gene TRBV28 combines with J gene TRBJ1-2, with 9 bases aligning to TRBD1. The CDR3 has 14 residues. Germline CDR1 is MDHEN and CDR2 is SYDVKM. V lost 7 bases, J lost 3 bases, and 6 bases stayed unmatched. The CDR3 is CASNTGTGHYGYTF. CDR3 nucleotide sequence: TGTGCCAGCAACACCGGGACAGGGCACTATGGCTACACCTTC.

The chain combines TRBV5-4 with TRBJ2-1; tentative D call: TRBD2 (6 bases). CDR3 length equals 16 residues. The V gene's germline CDR1 is SGHNT and CDR2 YYREEE (reference sequence). Trimming left V 2 bases short and J 1 base short, with 13 bases between. The CDR3: CASSFGGGGSYNEQFF. In DNA form, the CDR3 reads TGTGCCAGCAGCTTCGGGGGTGGAGGATCCTACAATGAGCAGTTCTTC.

The genes are TRBV2 and TRBJ2-7; 12 positions agree with TRBD1. From germline, CDR1 is SNHLY and CDR2 FYNNEI. V shed 5 bases, J shed 6 bases, and the junction held 8 bases outside the gene matches. This CDR3 comprises 15 residues. DNA of the CDR3: TGTGCCAGCAGTTTCCGGGACAGGGGGCAGGGCGAGCAGTACTTC. Translating gives CASSFRDRGQGEQYF.

This chain joins TRBV6-6 and TRBJ1-1; D possibly corresponds to TRBD1 (6 bases). V gave up 2 bases and J gave up 0 bases, with 13 bases separating them. Looked up from germline, CDR1 is MNHNY and CDR2 is SVGAGI (reference sequence). The CDR3 consists of 16 residues. CDR3 in amino acids: CASSYRRDKVNTEAFF. Here the CDR3 DNA reads TGTGCCAGCAGTTACCGTCGGGACAAGGTGAACACTGAAGCTTTCTTT.